One and the same sample provided the 19 T cell receptor beta chains below, sequenced in a study of OX40 agonist ivuxolimab in advanced cancers. Assay: immunoSEQ multiplex PCR; the TCRdb copy retains only in-frame clones and omits some. The sample includes 9,500 to 15,000 clones, roughly four fifths of them seen just once. This specimen was CD4+ or CD8+ T cells sorted from blood, taken in a trial of the OX40 agonist ivuxolimab. Receptors were obtained from an adult with an advanced solid tumor such as melanoma, head and neck, liver or kidney cancer.

The CDR3 DNA is TGTGCCATCAGTGAGGAGGGGGCTTGGAATGAGCAGTTCTTC. It translates to CAISEEGAWNEQFF. J is TRBJ2-1 and V is TRBV10-3, with 7 bases that match TRBD1. The V segment lost 2 bases and the J segment 7 bases; nucleotides outside the gene matches: 5. Germline V gene lookup returns CDR1 ENHRY and CDR2 SYGVKD. This CDR3 region has 14 residues.

The chain couples TRBV11-2 to TRBJ2-2; D not resolved. V lost 4 bases and J 6 bases, leaving 6 bases between the germline ends. From germline, CDR1 is SGHAT and CDR2 FQNNGV. The CDR3 is 12 amino acids. The CDR3 DNA sequence: TGTGCCAGCAGCTCCTTGGCCGGGGAGCTGTTTTTT. This translates into CASSSLAGELFF.

Judged by abundance, this clone is medium-sized. The rearrangement joins TRBV7-6 to TRBJ1-1; tentatively, D is TRBD1 (6 bases). V was cut by 0 bases and J by 0 bases, with 8 bases left in between. The length of the CDR3 is 15 residues. The V gene's germline CDR1 is SGHVS and CDR2 FNYEAQ. The CDR3 region is CASSLAQGMNTEAFF. DNA for the CDR3: TGTGCCAGCAGCTTAGCGCAGGGGATGAACACTGAAGCTTTCTTT.

The CDR3 is CASSLLGTGSYEQYF. The DNA for the CDR3 is TGTGCCAGCAGTTTATTAGGGACAGGGTCCTACGAGCAGTACTTC. The J gene is TRBJ2-7, the V gene TRBV27; 9 bases align to TRBD1. The CDR3 is 15 residues long. V shed 1 base and J 1 base; nucleotides not matched to a gene: 2. Germline assignment: CDR1 MNHEY and CDR2 SMNVEV (reference sequence).

This clone has only a few counts. The genes are TRBV5-1 and TRBJ2-7; D is uncertain. The CDR3 contains 16 residues. Looked up from germline, CDR1 is SGHRS and CDR2 is YFSETQ. V lost 4 bases, J lost 0 bases, and 17 bases lay in between. CDR3 DNA: TGCGCCAGCAGCATTTCCTCAACTGCAGCCTCCTACGAGCAGTACTTC. This codes for CASSISSTAASYEQYF.

This clone was counted a few times. The CDR3 here is CASSLGPLYSNQPQHF. CDR3 DNA: TGTGCCAGCAGCTTGGGACCGCTCTATAGCAATCAGCCCCAGCATTTT. This chain joins TRBV7-6 and TRBJ1-5, with TRBD1 as a possible D gene (5 bases). The CDR3 is 16 amino acids. CDR1 and CDR2 from the germline V gene are SGHVS and FNYEAQ. V dropped 3 bases and J dropped 0 bases, with 12 bases sitting between them. Based on the CDR3 plus reference TRBV7-6 and TRBJ1-5, the full variable domain is GAGVSQSPRYKVTKRGQDVALRCDPISGHVSLYWYRQALGQGPEFLTYFNYEAQQDKSGLPNDRFSAERPEGSISTLTIQRTEQRDSAMYRCASSLGPLYSNQPQHFGDGTRLSIL.

This clone has only one observation. V and J are TRBV7-3 and TRBJ2-7; maybe TRBD1 (6 bases). This CDR3 has 13 amino acids. V was cut by 8 bases and J by 2 bases, with 13 bases left in between. The germline CDR1 and CDR2 sequences are SGHTA and FQGTGA. In DNA form, the CDR3 reads TGTGCCAGCTCGAGAGGGGGTGCCTACGAGCAGTACTTC. Amino acids: CASSRGGAYEQYF.

The chain uses TRBV7-9 and TRBJ1-1; 7 bases are shared with TRBD1. CDR1 and CDR2 (germline): SEHNR, FQNEAQ (reference sequence). J was trimmed by 3 bases and V by 5 bases; bases with no gene match: 9. The CDR3 loop spans 15 amino acids. DNA for the CDR3: TGTGCCAGCAGCCCAGGGGGGGAGTCGGACACTGAAGCTTTCTTT. Protein product: CASSPGGESDTEAFF.

This clone was observed a handful of times. The V call is TRBV7-8, the J call TRBJ2-7; 10 nucleotides match TRBD2. V gave up 6 bases and J gave up 5 bases; unmatched junction bases: 7. CDR1 is SGHVS and CDR2 is FQNEAQ in the germline V gene. This CDR3 has 14 residues. Written as DNA, the CDR3 is TGTGCCAGCAGTCCAACTAGCGGGATCGACGAGCAGTACTTC. Its protein product is CASSPTSGIDEQYF.

This clone is medium-sized. The chain uses TRBV9 and TRBJ2-2; TRBD2 matches 9 bases. Germline lookup yields CDR1 SGDLS and CDR2 YYNGEE. This CDR3 spans 14 amino acids. Trimming at V came to 4 bases and at J to 7 bases, leaving 5 bases not matched to a gene. DNA for the CDR3: TGTGCCAGCAGCCCCGGGACTAGCAACGGGGAGCTGTTTTTT. This translates into CASSPGTSNGELFF.

The rearrangement uses TRBV11-3 and TRBJ2-5; D is undetermined. Trimming left V 3 bases short and J 2 bases short, with 10 bases between. Per germline, CDR1 SGHNT and CDR2 YENEEA. This CDR3 contains 14 residues. The CDR3 region has the DNA TGTGCCAGCAGCTTGGAGCCTACGCAAGAGACCCAGTACTTC. It specifies CASSLEPTQETQYF.

This chain uses TRBV9 with TRBJ1-3; possibly TRBD1 for D (6 bases). Trimming shortened V by 3 bases and J by 1 base, and 11 bases separated the two germline ends. The CDR3 contains 15 residues. Germline assignment: CDR1 SGDLS and CDR2 YYNGEE. The CDR3 protein is CASSESGTSGNTIYF. CDR3 in DNA: TGTGCCAGCAGCGAATCCGGGACATCTGGAAACACCATATATTTT.

This clone counts as medium-sized. The gene calls are TRBV7-3 and TRBJ2-3; the match to TRBD2 covers 11 bases. The CDR3 length is 16 residues. CDR1 and CDR2 from the germline V gene are SGHTA and FQGTGA. Trimming cost V 1 base and J 5 bases; bases outside gene matches: 5. CDR3 amino acids: CASSLISGGGRDTQYF. The CDR3 DNA reads as TGTGCCAGCAGCTTAATTAGCGGGGGGGGCAGAGATACGCAGTATTTT.

This sequence joins TRBV19 and TRBJ1-1; D gene uncertain. V gave up 0 bases and J gave up 1 base, with 9 bases separating them. The CDR3 is 15 residues long. Germline CDR1 and CDR2: LNHDA and SQIVND (reference sequence). CDR3 in DNA: TGTGCCAGTAGTATAGATCTGGCCAAGAACACTGAAGCTTTCTTT. Its protein is CASSIDLAKNTEAFF.

In its sample, this clone was seen a few times. This chain links TRBV10-1 with TRBJ1-1; D possibly corresponds to TRBD1 (5 bases). Per the germline V gene, CDR1 is WNHNN and CDR2 is SYGVQD (reference sequence). V was trimmed by 3 bases and J by 1 base, leaving 12 bases between them. This CDR3 is built from 15 residues. As DNA, the CDR3 is TGCGCCAGCAGTGAACGCGGACACCCGAACACTGAAGCTTTCTTT. This translates into CASSERGHPNTEAFF.

V usage is TRBV28 and J usage is TRBJ1-2; D is unresolved. CDR1 MDHEN and CDR2 SYDVKM come from the germline V gene. V was shortened by 6 bases and J by 0 bases, with 23 bases between the two germline ends. The CDR3 is 18 residues long. The CDR3 DNA reads as TGTGCCAGCAGGACGACGGGAGCCCTGATCTTGACTAACTATGGCTACACCTTC. Residues: CASRTTGALILTNYGYTF.

In this sample, this clone turned up once. The chain couples TRBV4-1 to TRBJ1-5; tentative D call: TRBD1 (5 bases). Deletions cut 4 bases from V and 0 bases from J, with 13 bases between. Germline V CDR1 and CDR2: MGHRA, YSYEKL. The CDR3 consists of 16 residues. CDR3 residues: CASSRRQGDSNQPQHF. CDR3 DNA: TGCGCCAGCAGCCGGAGGCAGGGCGATAGCAATCAGCCCCAGCATTTT.

The J gene is TRBJ2-5, the V gene TRBV6-5; a weak D match, TRBD1 (5 bases). The V end lost 6 bases, the J end lost 0 bases, and 11 bases lay between the germline ends. This CDR3 spans 14 amino acids. CDR1 MNHEY and CDR2 SVGAGI come from the germline V gene. CDR3 in amino acids: CASRLGHHQETQYF. CDR3 in DNA: TGTGCCAGCAGATTAGGACACCACCAAGAGACCCAGTACTTC.

This clone was counted between two and nine times. J is TRBJ2-7 and V is TRBV28; D gene ambiguous. Trimming stripped 6 bases from V and 2 bases from J, with 5 bases between. Germline CDR1 MDHEN, CDR2 SYDVKM. The CDR3 is 11 amino acids. CDR3 in amino acids: CASSRAYEQYF. In DNA form, the CDR3 reads TGTGCCAGCAGCCGAGCCTACGAGCAGTACTTC.